This T cell receptor (beta chain) was identified during a study of blood T cell repertoires in COVID-19. Repertoires were generated with immunoSEQ multiplex PCR, while TCRdb's copy carries only in-frame clones and drops some. This table has some 190,000 clones, roughly 86% appearing once. This CDR3 has 15 amino acids. Germline-derived CDR1 and CDR2 are SGHTA and FQGNSA. V dropped 5 bases and J dropped 4 bases, with 17 bases sitting between them. What was sequenced was PBMCs or T cells enriched from blood (not recorded which). The chain links TRBV7-2 to TRBJ1-1, with TRBD1 as a possible D gene (6 bases). This receptor was obtained from a man aged 40-55 years with acute COVID-19. The CDR3 DNA is TGTGCCAGCAGCCTCATTGGCCAGGGGACCACTGAAGCTTTCTTT. As protein: CASSLIGQGTTEAFF.